The 12 T cell receptor beta chains presented below share a single source sample, sequenced in a study of cytotoxic CD8 clonotypes in ibrutinib-treated CLL. Sequenced by immunoSEQ multiplex PCR; TCRdb stores in-frame clones only, minus some. The table includes approximately 70,000 clones, over 75% detected once. This material consisted of PBMCs, taken at disease progression, from a patient treated with ibrutinib. The receptors were gathered from a human donor with chronic lymphocytic leukemia.

The rearrangement joins TRBV19 to TRBJ1-2; TRBD1 might be the D (6 bases). Germline CDR1 reads LNHDA; CDR2 reads SQIVND (reference sequence). Trimming stripped 5 bases from V and 7 bases from J, with 11 bases between. There are 12 residues in the CDR3. The CDR3 sequence: CASSPRGAGYTF. The CDR3 bases are TGTGCCAGTAGTCCTCGGGGGGCTGGCTACACCTTC. Filled out from reference TRBV19 and TRBJ1-2, the complete variable domain reads DGGITQSPKYLFRKEGQNVTLSCEQNLNHDAMYWYRQDPGQGLRLIYYSQIVNDFQKGDIAEGYSVSREKKESFPLTVTSAQKNPTAFYLCASSPRGAGYTFGSGTRLTVV.

A single count supports this clone. The V gene is TRBV7-9, the J gene TRBJ2-5, with 10 nucleotides matching TRBD1. The CDR3 totals 16 residues. Germline CDR1 and CDR2: SEHNR and FQNEAQ (reference sequence). The ends lost 5 bases at V and 5 bases at J; junction bases unmatched: 11. CDR3 nucleotides: TGTGCCAGCAGCCTCTCTCCAGGACAGGGGGATGAGACCCAGTACTTC. Translated, it gives CASSLSPGQGDETQYF.

The chain couples TRBV11-2 to TRBJ2-7; D uncertain. The CDR3 totals 12 residues. The V end lost 2 bases, the J end lost 2 bases, and 4 bases lay between the germline ends. CDR1 is SGHAT, CDR2 FQNNGV, per germline. DNA for the CDR3: TGTGCCAGCAGCTTACAGGCCTACGAGCAGTACTTC. Its translation is CASSLQAYEQYF.

This clone turned up a few times. V gene TRBV19 combines with J gene TRBJ1-1, with D perhaps matching TRBD1 (5 bases). The ends were cut back, 1 base at V and 0 bases at J, with 12 bases in the middle. CDR3 length: 16 amino acids. Germline V gives CDR1 LNHDA, CDR2 SQIVND (reference sequence). The CDR3 bases are TGTGCCAGTAGTATAGCCCAGGGATTTATGAACACTGAAGCTTTCTTT. Translation: CASSIAQGFMNTEAFF.

The chain employs TRBV27 and TRBJ2-1; possible D gene TRBD2, 6 bases. Germline loops: CDR1 MNHEY, CDR2 SMNVEV (reference sequence). The germline V and J ends were trimmed by 10 bases and 1 base, with 17 bases remaining between them. The CDR3 contains 15 residues. CDR3 amino acids: CATRPGGKSYNEQFF. The CDR3 nucleotides are TGTGCCACACGACCGGGCGGGAAATCCTACAATGAGCAGTTCTTC.

V and J are TRBV11-2 and TRBJ1-3; a weak D match, TRBD1 (5 bases). V was pared by 2 bases and J by 1 base, with 18 bases between. The CDR3 spans 18 residues. Germline V gene lookup returns CDR1 SGHAT and CDR2 FQNNGV. The CDR3 reads CASSLMRVGAQSGNTIYF. In DNA, the CDR3 is TGTGCCAGCAGCTTAATGCGTGTCGGGGCACAGTCTGGAAACACCATATATTTT.

This clone was seen only once. The V call is TRBV30, the J call TRBJ1-1, with 8 bases matching TRBD1. Looked up from germline, CDR1 is GTSNPN and CDR2 is SVGIG (reference sequence). J gave up 8 bases and V 2 bases, and 7 bases lay outside the gene matches. The CDR3 is 13 amino acids. This chain's CDR3 is CAWSFGQGREAFF. In nucleotides, the CDR3 is TGTGCCTGGAGTTTCGGACAGGGTAGGGAAGCTTTCTTT.

A few counts support this clone. The chain links TRBV5-1 to TRBJ2-3; D is undetermined. CDR1 and CDR2 (germline): SGHRS, YFSETQ. V was trimmed by 1 base and J by 4 bases, leaving 1 base between them. The CDR3 sequence is 11 residues long. The CDR3 reads CASSLSDTQYF. The CDR3 DNA sequence: TGCGCCAGCAGCTTGTCAGATACGCAGTATTTT. Complete variable domain (other parts from reference TRBV5-1 and TRBJ2-3): KAGVTQTPRYLIKTRGQQVTLSCSPISGHRSVSWYQQTPGQGLQFLFEYFSETQRNKGNFPGRFSGRQFSNSRSEMNVSTLELGDSALYLCASSLSDTQYFGPGTRLTVL.

This clone was recorded many times. In DNA form, the CDR3 reads TGTGCCAGCAGGTATAACAGGGACGCTGGCTACACCTTC. Residues: CASRYNRDAGYTF. This chain uses TRBV2 with TRBJ1-2; D might be TRBD1 (6 bases). This CDR3 has 13 amino acids. Germline values: CDR1 SNHLY, CDR2 FYNNEI. Trimming removed 6 bases from V and 7 bases from J, with 15 bases in between.

The V gene is TRBV11-2, the J gene TRBJ1-2; unclear D gene. The V end was cut by 1 base, the J end by 2 bases, with 8 bases between. The CDR3 consists of 14 residues. Germline V CDR1 and CDR2: SGHAT, FQNNGV. CDR3 DNA: TGTGCCAGCAGCTTAGCTCTCGAAAACTATGGCTACACCTTC. Translating it yields CASSLALENYGYTF.

The chain recombines TRBV10-1 with TRBJ2-1, with D unresolved. Germline V gene data show CDR1 as WNHNN and CDR2 as SYGVQD (reference sequence). The V gene lost 0 bases and the J gene lost 4 bases, with 7 bases spanning the gap. The CDR3 extends over 14 amino acids. The CDR3 protein is CASSESRQYNEQFF. CDR3 DNA sequence: TGCGCCAGCAGTGAGTCTCGGCAGTACAATGAGCAGTTCTTC.

The genes are TRBV7-3 and TRBJ2-7; 9 bases map to TRBD1. This CDR3 is 13 amino acids long. Germline CDR1 SGHTA, CDR2 FQGTGA. V shed 5 bases, J shed 5 bases, and the junction held 4 bases outside the gene matches. This chain's CDR3 is CASSRQGGHEQYF. The CDR3 DNA sequence: TGTGCCAGCAGCCGACAGGGGGGGCACGAGCAGTACTTC.